This TCR beta chain was sequenced for a study of blood T cell repertoires in COVID-19. Losses at the gene ends were 7 bases for V and 8 bases for J; bases not matched to a gene: 6. CDR1 SEHNR and CDR2 FQNEAQ come from the germline V gene (reference sequence). The CDR3 covers 13 residues. Per the original data handling: By means of reference gene primer amplification, nucleated cell counts were estimated. Assay: immunoSEQ multiplex PCR; the TCRdb copy retains only in-frame clones and omits some. Clone size and V and J calls were adopted from that table, with D and trimming inferred from the DNA. This table has some 150,000 clones, about 86% appearing once.

The TCR sequence derives from a woman aged 55-69 years with acute or convalescent COVID-19. Sequenced material: peripheral blood. The rearrangement uses TRBV7-9 and TRBJ2-1; 9 bases align to TRBD1. Written as DNA, the CDR3 is TGTGCCAGCACCGCCACAGGGGGCGATGAGCAGTTCTTC. It translates to CASTATGGDEQFF.